The T cell receptor (beta chain) described here comes from a study of shared clonotypes between healthy human individuals. Study-wide results and caveats: Several donors had around 5% of their naive CD4 clonotypes in common.

The data were produced by immunoSEQ multiplex PCR, yet TCRdb's version contains in-frame clones alone and is incomplete. In the table there are around 2.5 million clones, over 85% of which are singletons. Germline V gives CDR1 MRHNA, CDR2 SNTAGT. CDR3 length: 13 residues. V dropped 0 bases and J dropped 8 bases, with 10 bases sitting between them. As for this clone: Its antigen remains unidentified.

The source material was naive CD4+ T cells from PBMCs. Documented subset: CD45RA+ positively selected. This chain uses TRBV6-4 with TRBJ1-2, with D hard to call. This sequence originates from a man aged 18 to 35 in good health. Some clones in this sample may be carry-over from other donors' samples. The CDR3 sequence is CASSDSIGGGYTF. The CDR3 bases are TGTGCCAGCAGTGACTCGATCGGCGGCGGCTACACCTTC.